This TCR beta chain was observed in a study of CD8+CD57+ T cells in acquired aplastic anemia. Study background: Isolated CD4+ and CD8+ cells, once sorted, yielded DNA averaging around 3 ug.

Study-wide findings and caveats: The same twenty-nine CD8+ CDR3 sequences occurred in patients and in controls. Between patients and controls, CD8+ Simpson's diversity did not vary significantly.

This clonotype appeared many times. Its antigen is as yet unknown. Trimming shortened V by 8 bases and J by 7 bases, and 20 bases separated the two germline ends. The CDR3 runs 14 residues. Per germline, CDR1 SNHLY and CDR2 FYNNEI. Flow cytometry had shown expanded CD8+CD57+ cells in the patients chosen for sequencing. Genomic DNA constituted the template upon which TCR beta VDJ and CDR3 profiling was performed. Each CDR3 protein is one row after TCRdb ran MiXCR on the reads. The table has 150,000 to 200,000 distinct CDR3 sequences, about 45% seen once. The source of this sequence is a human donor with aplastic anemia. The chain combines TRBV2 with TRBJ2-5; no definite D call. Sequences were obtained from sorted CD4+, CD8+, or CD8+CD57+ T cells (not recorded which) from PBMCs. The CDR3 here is CASGPVRLVGTQYF. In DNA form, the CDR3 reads TGTGCCAGCGGACCCGTGAGGCTAGTAGGGACCCAGTACTTC.